This T cell receptor (beta chain) was sequenced for a study of blood T cell repertoires in COVID-19 (dated by TCRdb to the early 2020s). In terms of the full investigation: Samples from collaborators originated in the United States, Italy and Spain and spanned both the acute and convalescent phases of COVID-19. The material from the prospective study consisted of cDNA or gDNA derived from T cells, B-cell-depleted T cells, or PBMCs. Deeply sampled blood TCRbeta repertoires from subjects exposed to, actively infected with, or recovered from COVID-19 were included in the dataset. A freely available public database, intended as a resource for researchers studying the immune response to SARS-CoV-2, is where the repertoires were released. Samples came from the ongoing ImmuneRACE study (first 160 participants) plus 1,254 subjects from 6 global collaborators. A de-identified subject ID, COVID-19 status, age in years and sex were almost always included in the sample metadata. Where HLA class I and class II types were available, the types were taken from metadata supplied by the sample provider, not from assay-based typing.

TCRbeta CDR3 regions were amplified from genomic DNA using the immunoSEQ Assay, a bias-controlled multiplex PCR. The authors processed their data as follows. The number of nucleated cells in each sample was estimated by amplification of reference gene primers within the assay. To quantify the absolute abundance of each unique TCRbeta CDR3 rearrangement, sequence reads were collapsed and filtered. For each sample, productive Simpson clonality was calculated as the square root of Simpson's diversity index across productive rearrangements. Drawn from immuneACCESS, this table holds only the in-frame rearrangements with V and J called that TCRdb kept. Clones are partly lost; checked studies trace under half to an unresolved V gene and leave the rest unexplained. V, J and clone size were drawn from that table, and D and trimming were deduced from the DNA. Recorded for this sample are about 72,000 clones; 75% to 90% of them occurred a single time. Of the sample, around 32% is held by the ten largest clones.

Study-wide findings and limitations: The amount of clinical and demographic metadata varied by source and participant and was provided uncurated.

In the case of this clone: It lacks a known antigen. The input lacks base qualities; no much larger clone sits a single base away.

Each collaborating institution followed its own protocols to collect whole blood in K2EDTA tubes. For TCRbeta analysis, collaborators shipped samples in one of three forms: frozen whole blood, isolated PBMCs, or DNA extracted from either of those sample types. The V and J ends are trimmed by 2 bases and 4 bases, leaving 11 bases between them. Per the germline V gene, KGHDR is the CDR1 and SFDVKD is the CDR2. Measured from the cysteine to the phenylalanine, the CDR3 is 14 residues long. Only the CDR3 portion is preserved as DNA: 42 bases, with reading frame beginning at the first base. This chain is built from TRBV24-1 and TRBJ2-7; the D gene is perhaps TRBD1, from 6 matching bases. Sequenced material: peripheral blood. The source of this sequence is a woman of 80 years or more with active or convalescent COVID-19. Here is the DNA: TGTGCCACCAGTGATTCTGGGGGCGGGTACGAGCAGTACTTC. Translation gives CATSDSGGGYEQYF.